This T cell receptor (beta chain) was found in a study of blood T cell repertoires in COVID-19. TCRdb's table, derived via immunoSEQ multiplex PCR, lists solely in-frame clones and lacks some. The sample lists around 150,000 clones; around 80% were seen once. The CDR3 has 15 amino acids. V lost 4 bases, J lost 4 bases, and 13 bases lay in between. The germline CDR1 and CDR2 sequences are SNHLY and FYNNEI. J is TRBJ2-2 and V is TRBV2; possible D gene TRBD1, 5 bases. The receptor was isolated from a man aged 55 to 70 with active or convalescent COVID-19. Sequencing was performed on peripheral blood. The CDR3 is CASSVMAGPTGELFF. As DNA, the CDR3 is TGTGCCAGCAGTGTAATGGCAGGGCCCACCGGGGAGCTGTTTTTT.